This entry features one TCR beta chain sequence. What it binds is unknown. The data were obtained in a study of T cell responses to AZD1222 COVID-19 vaccine. Study in general: Pooling covered second doses at about 4 or about 12 weeks. Findings and limits, study-wide: Repertoires in all cases were sampled only once the peak T cell response had passed. Donors, mostly white British, included more females; clonal diversity was possibly underestimated.

This table comes from immunoSEQ multiplex PCR, and its TCRdb copy is limited to in-frame clones, with some not included. The sample has 110,000 to 150,000 clones, 85% to 95% seen once. There are 16 residues in the CDR3. The gene calls are TRBV21-1 and TRBJ2-1; the DNA was not used to check the table's D call, TRBD2. TRBV21-1 is a known pseudogene. Material: peripheral blood, obtained on day 0 of AZD1222 vaccination. The receptor's source is an adult in good health. The CDR3 sequence is CASILEGRAGYNEQFF. CDR3 bases: TGTGCCAGCATCTTAGAGGGTAGGGCCGGGTACAATGAGCAGTTCTTC.